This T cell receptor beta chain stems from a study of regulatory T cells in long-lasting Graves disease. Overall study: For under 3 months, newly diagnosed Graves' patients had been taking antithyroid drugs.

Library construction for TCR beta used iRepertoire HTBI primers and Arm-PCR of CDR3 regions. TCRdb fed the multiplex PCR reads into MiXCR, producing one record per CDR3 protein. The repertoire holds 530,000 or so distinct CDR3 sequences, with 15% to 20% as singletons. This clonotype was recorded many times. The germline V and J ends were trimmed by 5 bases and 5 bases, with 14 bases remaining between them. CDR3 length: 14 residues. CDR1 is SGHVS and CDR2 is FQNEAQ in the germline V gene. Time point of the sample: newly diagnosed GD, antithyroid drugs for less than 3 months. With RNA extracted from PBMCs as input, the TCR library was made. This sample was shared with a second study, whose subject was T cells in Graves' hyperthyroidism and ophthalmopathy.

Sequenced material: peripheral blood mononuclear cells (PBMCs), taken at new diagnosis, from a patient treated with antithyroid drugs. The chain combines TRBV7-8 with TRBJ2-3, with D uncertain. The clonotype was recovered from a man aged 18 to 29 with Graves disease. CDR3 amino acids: CASSTQEWIDTQYF. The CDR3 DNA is TGTGCCAGCAGCACGCAGGAGTGGATAGATACGCAGTATTTT.